This T cell receptor (beta chain) was recorded in a study of T cell repertoires in cytomegalovirus infection. Across the whole study: Indications of both CMV infection and matching HLA type were provided by public TCR beta signatures.

This clonotype was seen at least ten times. Losses at the gene ends were 5 bases for V and 8 bases for J; bases not matched to a gene: 6. The germline gives CDR1 SGHTA, CDR2 FQGNSA. CDR3 length: 13 residues. TCRdb reprocessed the reads with MiXCR, giving one entry per CDR3 protein. Among around 230,000 distinct CDR3 sequences listed, approximately 7% were seen once. This sequence joins TRBV7-2 and TRBJ1-1, with 9 bases lining up with TRBD1. The source of this sequence is a human donor in good health (CMV status not recorded). Some clones in this sample may be carry-over from other donors' samples. The sequencing input was PBMCs. The CDR3 spells CASSAGQGLEAFF. The CDR3 region has the DNA TGTGCCAGCAGCGCGGGACAGGGCCTCGAAGCTTTCTTT.